Given below is one TCR beta chain in context. Its antigen is undetermined. The data are from a study of memory CD4+ T cells and cytomegalovirus serostatus. CDR1 and CDR2 (germline): SGHVS, FNYEAQ. The CDR3 is 15 residues long. Trimming cost V 6 bases and J 5 bases, with 17 bases left between them. Measured with immunoSEQ multiplex PCR; TCRdb has only the in-frame clones, and not every one. The profile shows roughly 84,000 clones, around 80% of them singletons. The sort gate was single viable CD3+CD4+CD8-CD45RO+ cells for memory CD4+ T cells. Serum IgG to CMV pp150, pp28, p38 and p52 defined serostatus. Study-wide results and limits: Median bootstrapped AUC for CMV status was approximately 0.95 originally, 0.85 to 0.92 US-trained.

This clonotype was obtained from an adult in good health and CMV-seronegative. The sequenced sample consisted of memory CD4+ T cells from blood. The chain links TRBV7-6 to TRBJ2-1; the D gene is possibly TRBD2 (6 bases). The CDR3 DNA reads as TGTGCCAGCAGTAAAACTAGCCCCTTCCACAATGAGCAGTTCTTC. Amino acid sequence: CASSKTSPFHNEQFF.